Presented here are 9 T cell receptor beta chains from one specimen sequenced in a study of blood T cell repertoires in COVID-19. Assay: immunoSEQ multiplex PCR; the TCRdb copy retains only in-frame clones and omits some. The sample yields under 250,000 clones, roughly three quarters seen once. Sample: peripheral blood. The receptors come from a woman in her thirties or forties with COVID-19, enrolled during active disease.

This clone was recorded a few times. This chain connects TRBV7-9 to TRBJ2-7; 10 bases agree with TRBD2. The CDR3 has 15 amino acids. V gave up 4 bases and J gave up 0 bases; unmatched junction bases: 3. Germline V lookup: CDR1 SEHNR, CDR2 FQNEAQ (reference sequence). CDR3 region: CASSSSGGTSYEQYF. As DNA, the CDR3 is TGTGCCAGCAGCTCTAGCGGGGGCACCTCCTACGAGCAGTACTTC.

This clone has a handful of counts. J is TRBJ1-5 and V is TRBV10-3; 7 nucleotides line up with TRBD1. CDR3 length equals 15 residues. V shed 2 bases, J shed 4 bases, and the junction held 5 bases outside the gene matches. CDR1 is ENHRY, CDR2 SYGVKD, per germline. The CDR3 nucleotides are TGTGCCATCAGTGAGCAAGCAGGGGGTAATCAGCCCCAGCATTTT. Amino acid sequence: CAISEQAGGNQPQHF.

The chain is built from TRBV2 and TRBJ2-2, with D maybe TRBD1 (7 bases). The V and J ends lost 6 bases and 6 bases respectively, with 14 bases between them. This CDR3 region has 14 residues. Germline V gene sequence: CDR1 SNHLY, CDR2 FYNNEI. This chain's CDR3 is CASRDQGEAGELFF. The CDR3 DNA reads as TGTGCCAGCAGAGACCAGGGGGAGGCCGGGGAGCTGTTTTTT.

The V call is TRBV2, the J call TRBJ2-5, with D unresolved. Germline V gene lookup returns CDR1 SNHLY and CDR2 FYNNEI. The CDR3 sequence is 13 residues long. Deletions cut 5 bases from V and 1 base from J, with 8 bases between. The CDR3 loop reads CASSRSIQETQYF. CDR3 in DNA: TGTGCCAGCAGTCGGTCGATCCAAGAGACCCAGTACTTC. Using reference TRBV2 and TRBJ2-5 for the parts outside the CDR3, the full variable domain is EPEVTQTPSHQVTQMGQEVILRCVPISNHLYFYWYRQILGQKVEFLVSFYNNEISEKSEIFDDQFSVERPDGSNFTLKIRSTKLEDSAMYFCASSRSIQETQYFGPGTRLLVL.

The rearrangement links TRBV14 to TRBJ2-6; TRBD1 matches 12 bases. Germline loops: CDR1 SGHDN, CDR2 FVKESK. The CDR3 length is 16 residues. Trimming removed 10 bases from V and 4 bases from J; junction bases left unmatched: 8. This CDR3 reads CAIRGQGAWGANVLTF. The CDR3, as DNA: TGTGCCATCCGGGGACAGGGGGCATGGGGGGCCAACGTCCTGACTTTC.

V gene TRBV2 combines with J gene TRBJ2-2; 10 nucleotides match TRBD1. This CDR3 has 13 amino acids. Germline V gene sequence: CDR1 SNHLY, CDR2 FYNNEI. The junction had 6 bases not matched to a gene; V was cut back by 10 bases and J by 7 bases. Here the CDR3 DNA reads TGTGCCACCAATGGGGACAGGGGCGGGGAGCTGTTTTTT. Translated, it gives CATNGDRGGELFF.

The chain couples TRBV7-2 to TRBJ2-1, with 7 bases lining up with TRBD2. This CDR3 has 14 residues. The V gene's germline CDR1 is SGHTA and CDR2 FQGNSA. Trimming removed 5 bases from V and 9 bases from J; junction bases left unmatched: 10. For the CDR3, the DNA is TGTGCCAGCAGCCCCACCGGGGGGTACGGTGAGCAGTTCTTC. Translating gives CASSPTGGYGEQFF.

CDR3: CASSPSRTGAYEQYF. The CDR3 region has the DNA TGTGCCAGCTCACCAAGCAGGACAGGGGCCTACGAGCAGTACTTC. The chain employs TRBV18 and TRBJ2-7, with TRBD1 matching over 9 bases. With V trimmed by 2 bases and J by 2 bases, 4 bases remained unmatched. Germline CDR1 reads KGHSH; CDR2 reads LQKENI. The CDR3 runs 15 residues.

This clone was detected only a few times. This chain uses TRBV30 with TRBJ2-1; 11 nucleotides match TRBD1. V lost 5 bases to trimming and J lost 6 bases; unmatched junction nucleotides: 6. Germline CDR1 is GTSNPN and CDR2 is SVGIG (reference sequence). This CDR3 has 14 residues. CDR3 residues: CAWDPGQGVNEQFF. The CDR3 DNA reads TGTGCCTGGGACCCGGGACAGGGGGTCAATGAGCAGTTCTTC.